This TCR beta chain was captured by sequencing in a study of regulatory T cells in long-lasting Graves disease. Sequencing libraries for TCR beta were prepared with iRepertoire HTBI primers and Arm-PCR of CDR3 regions. In TCRdb, the multiplex PCR reads were re-called with MiXCR into one record per CDR3 protein. The sample has roughly 380,000 distinct CDR3 sequences, around 16% seen once; the top ten hold roughly 20%. This clonotype was seen repeatedly, ten times or more. As for time point: newly diagnosed GD, antithyroid drugs for less than 3 months. PBMC RNA served as the TCR library source. The germline gives CDR1 SGHTA, CDR2 FQGNSA. V gave up 4 bases and J gave up 15 bases, with 19 bases separating them. The CDR3 has 13 residues.

The origin of this receptor is a female donor with Graves disease. This sample comprised peripheral blood mononuclear cells (PBMCs), obtained at new diagnosis, from a patient treated with antithyroid drugs. The chain uses TRBV7-2 and TRBJ1-5; D gene unclear. CDR3: CASSSHEDLPGHF. In nucleotides, the CDR3 is TGTGCCAGCAGCTCGCACGAGGACCTCCCCGGGCATTTT.